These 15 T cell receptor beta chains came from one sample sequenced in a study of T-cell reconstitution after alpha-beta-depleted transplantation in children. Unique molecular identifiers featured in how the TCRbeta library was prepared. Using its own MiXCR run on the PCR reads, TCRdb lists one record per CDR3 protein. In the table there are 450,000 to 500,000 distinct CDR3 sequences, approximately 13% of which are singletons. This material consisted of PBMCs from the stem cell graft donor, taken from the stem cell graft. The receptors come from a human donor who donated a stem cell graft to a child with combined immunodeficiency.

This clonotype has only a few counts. The CDR3 sequence is CASGAGETQYF. The CDR3 region has the DNA TGTGCCAGCGGGGCGGGGGAGACCCAGTACTTC. The chain couples TRBV12-3 or TRBV12-4 to TRBJ2-5; maybe TRBD2 (6 bases). Trimming removed 8 bases from V and 5 bases from J, with 9 bases in between. The CDR3 covers 11 residues.

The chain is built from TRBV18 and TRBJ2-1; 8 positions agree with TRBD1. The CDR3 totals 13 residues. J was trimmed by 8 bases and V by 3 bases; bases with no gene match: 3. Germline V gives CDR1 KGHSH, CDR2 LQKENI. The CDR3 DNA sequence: TGTGCCAGCTCACCGACAGGGGTGGATGAGCAGTTCTTC. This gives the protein CASSPTGVDEQFF.

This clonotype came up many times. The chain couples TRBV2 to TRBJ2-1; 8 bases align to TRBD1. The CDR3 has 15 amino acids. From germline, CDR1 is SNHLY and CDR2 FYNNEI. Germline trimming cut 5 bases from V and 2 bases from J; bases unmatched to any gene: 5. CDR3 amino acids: CASSRDRNPYNEQFF. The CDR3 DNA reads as TGTGCCAGCAGTAGGGACAGGAACCCCTACAATGAGCAGTTCTTC.

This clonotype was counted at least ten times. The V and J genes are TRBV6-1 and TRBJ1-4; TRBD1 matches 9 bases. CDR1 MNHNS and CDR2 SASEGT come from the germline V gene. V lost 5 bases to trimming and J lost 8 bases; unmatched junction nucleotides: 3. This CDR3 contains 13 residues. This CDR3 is CASSLGQGEKLFF. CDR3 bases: TGTGCCAGCAGTCTCGGACAGGGGGAAAAACTGTTTTTT.

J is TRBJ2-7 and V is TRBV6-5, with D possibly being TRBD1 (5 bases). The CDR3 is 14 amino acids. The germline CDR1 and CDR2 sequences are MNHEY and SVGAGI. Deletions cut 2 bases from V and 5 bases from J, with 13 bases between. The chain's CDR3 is CASSYSVSGHEQYF. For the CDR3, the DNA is TGTGCCAGCAGTTACAGTGTCTCAGGGCACGAGCAGTACTTC.

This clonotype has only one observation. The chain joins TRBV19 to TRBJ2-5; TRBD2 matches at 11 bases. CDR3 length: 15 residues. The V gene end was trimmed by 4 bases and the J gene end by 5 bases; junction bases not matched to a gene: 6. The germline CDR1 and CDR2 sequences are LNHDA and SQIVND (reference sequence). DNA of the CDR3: TGTGCCAGTAGTAGGACTAGCGGGTTTGGGGAGACCCAGTACTTC. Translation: CASSRTSGFGETQYF.

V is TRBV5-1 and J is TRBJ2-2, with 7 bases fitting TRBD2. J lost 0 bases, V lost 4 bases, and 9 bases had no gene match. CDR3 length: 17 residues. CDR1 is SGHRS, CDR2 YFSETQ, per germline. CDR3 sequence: CASSRTSAGPNTGELFF. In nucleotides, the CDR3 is TGCGCCAGCAGCCGGACATCAGCGGGGCCGAACACCGGGGAGCTGTTTTTT.

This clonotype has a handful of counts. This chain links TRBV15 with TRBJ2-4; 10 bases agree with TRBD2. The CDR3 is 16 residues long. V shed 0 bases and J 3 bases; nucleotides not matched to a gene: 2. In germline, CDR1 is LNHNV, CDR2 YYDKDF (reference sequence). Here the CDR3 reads CATSRESSGSKNIQYF. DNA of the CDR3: TGTGCCACCAGCAGAGAGTCTAGCGGGAGCAAAAACATTCAGTACTTC.

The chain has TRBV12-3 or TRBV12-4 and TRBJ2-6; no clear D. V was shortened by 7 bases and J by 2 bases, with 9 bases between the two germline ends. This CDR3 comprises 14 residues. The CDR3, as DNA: TGTGCCAGCAATTCAGAAACTGGGGCCAACGTCCTGACTTTC. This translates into CASNSETGANVLTF.

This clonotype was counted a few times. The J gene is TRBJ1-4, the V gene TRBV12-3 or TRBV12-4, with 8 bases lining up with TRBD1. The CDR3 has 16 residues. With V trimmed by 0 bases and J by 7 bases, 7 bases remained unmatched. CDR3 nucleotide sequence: TGTGCCAGCAGTTTAGCCCTAAGACAGGGGAGTGAAAAACTGTTTTTT. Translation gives CASSLALRQGSEKLFF.

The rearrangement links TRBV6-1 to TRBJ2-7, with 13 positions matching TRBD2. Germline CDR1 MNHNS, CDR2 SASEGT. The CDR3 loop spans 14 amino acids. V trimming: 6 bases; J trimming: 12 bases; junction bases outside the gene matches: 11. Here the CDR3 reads CASSPPGLAGNRYF. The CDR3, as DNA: TGTGCCAGCAGCCCCCCGGGACTAGCGGGAAATCGGTACTTC.

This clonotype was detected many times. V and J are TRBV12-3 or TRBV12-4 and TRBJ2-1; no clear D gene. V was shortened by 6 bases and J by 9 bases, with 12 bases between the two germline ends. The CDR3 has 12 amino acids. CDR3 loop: CASSLGLGEQFF. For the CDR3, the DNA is TGTGCCAGCAGCTTGGGCCTGGGTGAGCAGTTCTTC.

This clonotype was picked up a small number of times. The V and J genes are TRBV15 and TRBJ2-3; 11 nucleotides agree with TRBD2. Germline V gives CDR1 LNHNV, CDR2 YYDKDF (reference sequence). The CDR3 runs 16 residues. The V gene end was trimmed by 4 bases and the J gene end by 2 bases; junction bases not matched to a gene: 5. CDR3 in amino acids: CATSKLAGVLTDTQYF. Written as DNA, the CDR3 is TGTGCCACCAGCAAACTAGCGGGGGTTCTCACAGATACGCAGTATTTT.

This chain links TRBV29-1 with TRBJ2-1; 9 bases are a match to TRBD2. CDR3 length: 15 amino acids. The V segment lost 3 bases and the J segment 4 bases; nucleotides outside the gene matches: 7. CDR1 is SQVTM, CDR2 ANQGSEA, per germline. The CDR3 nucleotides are TGCAGCGTTGACTATAGCGGGGGCCCTTACAATGAGCAGTTCTTC. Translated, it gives CSVDYSGGPYNEQFF.

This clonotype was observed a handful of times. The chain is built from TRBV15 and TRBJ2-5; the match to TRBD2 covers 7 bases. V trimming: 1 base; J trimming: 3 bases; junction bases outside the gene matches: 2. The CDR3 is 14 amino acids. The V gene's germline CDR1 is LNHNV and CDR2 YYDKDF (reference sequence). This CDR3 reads CATSRGLAEETQYF. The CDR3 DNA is TGTGCCACCAGCAGAGGGCTAGCGGAAGAGACCCAGTACTTC.